Below are 32 T cell receptor beta chains sequenced from a single sample in a study of Ad26.COV2.S vaccination and SARS-CoV-2 variants (dated by TCRdb to about 2021). Library preparation used the immunoSEQ multiplex PCR assay. As stored in TCRdb, this immuneACCESS dataset retains in-frame rearrangements with V and J assigned. A fraction of the clones does not appear; measured against another copy, unresolved V genes explain less than half of the discrepancy, and the remainder lacks a known reason. This sample comprises 430,000 or so clones, about 88% of them detected only once. Clones ranked in the top ten supply about 2.5% of the sample. In the paper's terms, the treatment or condition label means: some 20 received Ad26.COV2.S at low or high dose, single or two shots; about five received placebo; per-sample allocation not given. Repertoires of vaccine and placebo recipients were sequenced from samples collected on day 63 after the first injection.

Here the sequenced sample was peripheral blood, taken in a trial of Ad26.COV2.S vaccine versus placebo. These receptors came from a person aged 18-60 years who received the Ad26.COV2.S COVID-19 vaccine or a placebo.

The V call is TRBV7-5, the J call TRBJ2-1. TRBV7-5 corresponds to a pseudogene. The CDR3 has 14 amino acids. The CDR3 here is CARSLAGLHNEQFF. In DNA form, the CDR3 reads TGTGCCAGAAGCTTAGCGGGGCTGCACAATGAGCAGTTCTTC.

The chain uses TRBV11-2 and TRBJ2-5, with D perhaps TRBD2 (7 bases). The CDR3 is made up of 14 amino acids. V dropped 3 bases and J dropped 5 bases, with 13 bases sitting between them. Germline values: CDR1 SGHAT, CDR2 FQNNGV. CDR3 residues: CASSLAGAGETQYF. CDR3 nucleotide sequence: TGTGCCAGCAGCTTGGCGGGGGCGGGGGAGACCCAGTACTTC.

This chain joins TRBV28 and TRBJ1-2; D is ambiguous. The V end lost 6 bases, the J end lost 0 bases, and 8 bases lay between the germline ends. This CDR3 region has 13 residues. In germline, CDR1 is MDHEN, CDR2 SYDVKM. The CDR3 DNA sequence: TGTGCCAGCAGAGATCGAGCTAACTATGGCTACACCTTC. This encodes CASRDRANYGYTF.

This chain uses TRBV9 with TRBJ2-3, with 10 positions matching TRBD2. The germline V gene encodes CDR1 SGDLS and CDR2 YYNGEE. The J segment lost 6 bases and the V segment lost 5 bases, leaving 9 bases of the junction unmatched. The CDR3 has 15 residues. The chain's CDR3 is CASSPWLAGVDTQYF. The CDR3 coding sequence is TGTGCCAGCAGTCCATGGCTAGCGGGAGTTGATACGCAGTATTTT. Variable domain in full (rest from reference TRBV9 and TRBJ2-3): DSGVTQTPKHLITATGQRVTLRCSPRSGDLSVYWYQQSLDQGLQFLIQYYNGEERAKGNILERFSAQQFPDLHSELNLSSLELGDSALYFCASSPWLAGVDTQYFGPGTRLTVL.

The rearrangement joins TRBV7-9 to TRBJ1-3; D is undetermined. CDR1 and CDR2 from the germline V gene are SEHNR and FQNEAQ (reference sequence). V gave up 4 bases and J gave up 7 bases, with 11 bases separating them. The CDR3 contains 13 residues. This CDR3 reads CASSSMAGNTIYF. The CDR3 DNA is TGTGCCAGCAGCTCCATGGCGGGGAACACCATATATTTT.

This chain connects TRBV18 to TRBJ2-5; 7 bases are a match to TRBD2. V dropped 4 bases and J dropped 4; count of bases not matched to a gene: 6. The germline CDR1 and CDR2 sequences are KGHSH and LQKENI. The CDR3 covers 14 residues. CDR3 DNA: TGTGCCAGCTCACGTCTAGCGGCGACAGAGACCCAGTACTTC. This translates into CASSRLAATETQYF.

The chain has TRBV19 and TRBJ1-1, with a weak D call TRBD1 (6 bases). This CDR3 is built from 15 residues. Trimming cost V 3 bases and J 6 bases, with 17 bases left between them. Looked up from germline, CDR1 is LNHDA and CDR2 is SQIVND (reference sequence). The chain's CDR3 is CASSIRTGKVSEAFF. CDR3 bases: TGTGCCAGTAGTATTAGAACAGGGAAGGTCTCTGAAGCTTTCTTT.

The V and J genes are TRBV11-2 and TRBJ2-3; tentatively, D is TRBD1 or TRBD2 (5 bases each). CDR1 is SGHAT and CDR2 is FQNNGV in the germline V gene. The CDR3 covers 17 residues. The V and J ends lost 0 bases and 3 bases respectively, with 16 bases between them. The CDR3 DNA reads as TGTGCCAGCAGCTTAGATTCAGGGAGTTTGTGGACAGATACGCAGTATTTT. Amino acid sequence: CASSLDSGSLWTDTQYF.

This clone came up a few times. The V call is TRBV15, the J call TRBJ1-2, with TRBD1 matching 9 bases. The CDR3 has 15 residues. Unmatched junction bases numbered 6, after V lost 3 bases and J lost 4 bases. CDR1 LNHNV and CDR2 YYDKDF come from the germline V gene (reference sequence). The CDR3, as DNA: TGTGCCACCAGCAGTTATCCGGGACAGGGCTATGGCTACACCTTC. Translated: CATSSYPGQGYGYTF.

This clone has only one observation. The chain uses TRBV9 and TRBJ1-6, with D maybe TRBD1 (5 bases). The CDR3 has 16 amino acids. Germline V gene lookup returns CDR1 SGDLS and CDR2 YYNGEE. V was clipped by 0 bases and J by 6 bases, with 13 bases between them. The CDR3 protein is CASSVEGQGTNSPLHF. The DNA of the CDR3 is TGTGCCAGCAGCGTAGAGGGGCAGGGAACTAATTCACCCCTCCACTTT.

This clone was observed once. V usage is TRBV5-1 and J usage is TRBJ1-2; D remains unclear. This CDR3 comprises 15 residues. Germline CDR1 is SGHRS and CDR2 is YFSETQ. The V end lost 0 bases, the J end lost 2 bases, and 11 bases lay between the germline ends. CDR3: CASSLASAGNYGYTF. The CDR3 DNA reads TGCGCCAGCAGCTTGGCCTCGGCGGGAAACTATGGCTACACCTTC.

This clone was observed a few times. V is TRBV13 and J is TRBJ1-1; D remains ambiguous. The CDR3 has 12 residues. The germline gives CDR1 PRHDT, CDR2 FYEKMQ (reference sequence). Trimming took off 8 bases at V and 5 bases at J, with 12 bases between the two ends. Written as DNA, the CDR3 is TGTGCCAGCCAAGAGGAGGGAACTGAAGCTTTCTTT. Translating gives CASQEEGTEAFF.

The V and J genes are TRBV6-2 or TRBV6-3 and TRBJ2-4, with D unresolved. Trimming removed 3 bases from V and 4 bases from J, with 7 bases in between. Germline V gene sequence: CDR1 MNHEY, CDR2 SVGEGT. CDR3 length equals 13 residues. This CDR3 is CASSYGQKNIQYF. CDR3 DNA sequence: TGTGCCAGCAGTTATGGGCAGAAAAACATTCAGTACTTC.

The chain links TRBV19 to TRBJ2-2, with 9 bases matching TRBD1. Trimming removed 3 bases from V and 0 bases from J; junction bases left unmatched: 8. Germline lookup yields CDR1 LNHDA and CDR2 SQIVND (reference sequence). CDR3 length: 18 amino acids. This chain's CDR3 is CASSILTGGFPNTGELFF. DNA of the CDR3: TGTGCCAGTAGTATTTTGACAGGGGGTTTTCCGAACACCGGGGAGCTGTTTTTT.

The chain combines TRBV7-2 with TRBJ1-1, with D possibly being TRBD1 (6 bases). With 5 bases removed from V and 6 bases from J, the gap between germline ends came to 13 bases. The CDR3 is made up of 13 amino acids. Germline assignment: CDR1 SGHTA and CDR2 FQGNSA. CDR3 loop: CASSQYRDSEAFF. CDR3 nucleotides: TGTGCCAGCAGCCAATACAGGGACTCTGAAGCTTTCTTT.

As regards this clone: This specimen includes other DNA sequences encoding the same CDR3. V usage is TRBV7-3 and J usage is TRBJ2-5; tentatively, D is TRBD2 (6 bases). Germline CDR1 reads SGHTA; CDR2 reads FQGTGA. There are 14 residues in the CDR3. The V end was cut by 5 bases, the J end by 2 bases, with 12 bases between. CDR3 nucleotides: TGTGCCAGCAGCCCGACGGGACTTCAAGAGACCCAGTACTTC. This encodes CASSPTGLQETQYF.

J is TRBJ2-5 and V is TRBV5-4, with 12 bases fitting TRBD2. CDR3 length equals 16 residues. V shed 4 bases, J shed 4 bases, and the junction held 8 bases outside the gene matches. Germline values: CDR1 SGHNT, CDR2 YYREEE (reference sequence). The CDR3 region has the DNA TGTGCCAGCAGCCGTACTAGCGGGAGGCGACCAGAGACCCAGTACTTC. The encoded protein is CASSRTSGRRPETQYF.

This chain uses TRBV6-6 with TRBJ1-3; no definite D call. CDR3 length equals 14 residues. Trimming pared 0 bases from V and 7 bases from J, leaving 10 bases between. CDR1 is MNHNY, CDR2 SVGAGI, per germline (reference sequence). The CDR3 region is CASSYSPGWNTIYF. CDR3 coding DNA: TGTGCCAGCAGTTACTCGCCCGGGTGGAACACCATATATTTT.

V is TRBV4-3 and J is TRBJ1-1; D is perhaps TRBD1 (5 bases). The V end lost 3 bases, the J end lost 0 bases, and 8 bases lay between the germline ends. CDR3 length: 14 amino acids. Germline loops: CDR1 LGHNA, CDR2 YSLEER. CDR3 in amino acids: CASSQGPMNTEAFF. The CDR3 region has the DNA TGCGCCAGCAGCCAGGGACCCATGAACACTGAAGCTTTCTTT.

The V gene is TRBV5-5, the J gene TRBJ2-3; D remains unclear. Trimming stripped 0 bases from V and 5 bases from J, with 10 bases between. This CDR3 comprises 14 residues. Germline CDR1 and CDR2: SGHKS and YYEKEE (reference sequence). Here the CDR3 reads CASSLVPVGDTQYF. The CDR3 DNA is TGTGCCAGCAGCTTGGTCCCAGTTGGAGATACGCAGTATTTT.

V usage is TRBV3-1 (or the pseudogene TRBV3-2) and J usage is TRBJ1-3, with D possibly TRBD1 on 5 matching bases. The V and J ends lost 0 bases and 0 bases respectively, with 12 bases between them. The CDR3 is 17 amino acids. Germline V lookup: CDR1 LGHDT, CDR2 YNNKEL (reference sequence). CDR3 sequence reads: CASSQDLEGTSGNTIYF. CDR3 DNA: TGTGCCAGCAGCCAAGATCTGGAGGGGACCTCTGGAAACACCATATATTTT.

This chain connects TRBV5-1 to TRBJ2-7, with 11 bases matching TRBD2. The junction had 3 bases not matched to a gene; V was cut back by 5 bases and J by 2 bases. CDR1 is SGHRS, CDR2 YFSETQ, per germline. The CDR3 has 14 amino acids. CDR3 sequence (DNA): TGCGCCAGCAGAGGGACTAGCGGACCCTACGAGCAGTACTTC. Residues: CASRGTSGPYEQYF.

V and J are TRBV11-3 and TRBJ2-6, with a possible D match to TRBD1 (6 bases). Looked up from germline, CDR1 is SGHNT and CDR2 is YENEEA. The CDR3 loop spans 14 amino acids. V was clipped by 5 bases and J by 1 base, with 6 bases between them. CDR3 loop: CASSQGSGANVLTF. The CDR3 nucleotides read TGTGCCAGCAGCCAGGGGTCTGGGGCCAACGTCCTGACTTTC.

The gene calls are TRBV4-2 and TRBJ2-1; TRBD2 matches 7 bases. After removal of 6 bases from V and 8 bases from J, the junction contained 10 bases not matched to a gene. From germline, CDR1 is LGHNA and CDR2 YNFKEQ. The length of the CDR3 is 14 residues. CDR3 sequence reads: CASSRAGSFYEQFF. The CDR3 DNA follows: TGTGCCAGCAGTCGAGCGGGATCTTTCTATGAGCAGTTCTTC.

The chain uses TRBV7-3 and TRBJ2-2, with D uncertain. There are 12 residues in the CDR3. V was clipped by 5 bases and J by 8 bases, with 9 bases between them. Germline V gives CDR1 SGHTA, CDR2 FQGTGA. The CDR3 coding sequence is TGTGCCAGCAGCGAAGTCGGGGGGGAGCTGTTTTTT. Translation: CASSEVGGELFF.

The V call is TRBV15, the J call TRBJ1-6, with D tentatively TRBD1 (5 bases). The germline CDR1 and CDR2 sequences are LNHNV and YYDKDF (reference sequence). V gave up 9 bases and J gave up 4 bases, with 16 bases separating them. The CDR3 runs 15 residues. The CDR3 nucleotides are TGTGCCACGTCAGACTTGACAGTGTATAATTCACCCCTCCACTTT. Protein: CATSDLTVYNSPLHF.

The chain combines TRBV18 with TRBJ1-2; 8 positions agree with TRBD1. Germline loops: CDR1 KGHSH, CDR2 LQKENI. The CDR3 contains 15 residues. V dropped 1 base and J dropped 3; count of bases not matched to a gene: 4. This CDR3 reads CASSPRQTGDYGYTF. DNA for the CDR3: TGTGCCAGCTCACCACGACAGACAGGGGACTATGGCTACACCTTC.

The rearrangement links TRBV7-8 to TRBJ1-2; perhaps TRBD1 as D (5 bases). V was pared by 3 bases and J by 4 bases, with 6 bases between. This CDR3 contains 12 residues. Germline CDR1 and CDR2: SGHVS and FQNEAQ. CDR3: CASSFGGYGYTF. The DNA of the CDR3 is TGTGCCAGCAGCTTCGGGGGCTATGGCTACACCTTC.

This clone has only a few counts. J is TRBJ2-7 and V is TRBV14, with D unresolved. The V and J ends lost 4 bases and 6 bases respectively, with 13 bases between them. This CDR3 is 13 amino acids long. Germline V gives CDR1 SGHDN, CDR2 FVKESK. The CDR3 protein is CASSLSDGVEQYF. CDR3 coding DNA: TGTGCCAGCAGCCTATCGGACGGAGTCGAGCAGTACTTC.

V and J are TRBV6-5 and TRBJ1-2; D is perhaps TRBD1 (5 bases). CDR3 length equals 12 residues. V was cut by 10 bases and J by 2 bases, with 11 bases left in between. From germline, CDR1 is MNHEY and CDR2 SVGAGI. Written as DNA, the CDR3 is TGTGCCACCGGCCGGGACAACTATGGCTACACCTTC. This sequence encodes CATGRDNYGYTF.

This rearrangement joins TRBV7-8 to TRBJ1-3, with 7 nucleotides matching TRBD1. The V segment lost 7 bases and the J segment 2 bases; nucleotides outside the gene matches: 14. The CDR3 has 17 residues. Germline V CDR1 and CDR2: SGHVS, FQNEAQ. CDR3 in amino acids: CASTALRDRHTGNTIYF. The DNA of the CDR3 is TGTGCCAGCACCGCATTAAGGGACAGACACACTGGAAACACCATATATTTT.

The chain employs TRBV4-1 and TRBJ2-5, with 8 bases matching TRBD2. Germline V gene sequence: CDR1 MGHRA, CDR2 YSYEKL. V was clipped by 0 bases and J by 5 bases; unmatched bases: 2. This CDR3 is built from 14 residues. CDR3 protein: CASSQDRGGETQYF. In DNA form, the CDR3 reads TGCGCCAGCAGCCAAGATCGCGGGGGGGAGACCCAGTACTTC.